This TCR beta chain was obtained from a study of blood T cell repertoires in COVID-19. Overall study context: Acute and convalescent COVID-19 specimens originated in the United States, Italy and Spain.

Trimming cost V 4 bases and J 2 bases, with 18 bases left between them. The CDR3 spans 17 residues. Germline values: CDR1 SGHTA, CDR2 FQGNSA. Original processing notes: Researchers report that nucleated cell counts were estimated from reference gene primer amplification. Clones were sequenced by immunoSEQ multiplex PCR, and TCRdb holds only the in-frame ones, with some missing. V and J calls and clone size come straight from that table; D and trimming were deduced from the DNA. The sample gives approximately 150,000 clones, roughly 80% of which show up once; 8.4% is in the top ten. The V and J genes are TRBV7-2 and TRBJ1-3; D might be TRBD1 (6 bases). Sequenced: peripheral blood. This receptor was identified in a woman in her 70s with acute or convalescent COVID-19. In DNA, the CDR3 is TGTGCCAGCAGCTCAAGTTTCGGACAGCGCGCTGGAAACACCATATATTTT. Translation gives CASSSSFGQRAGNTIYF.